This TCR beta chain was observed in a study of long-term antiretroviral therapy in people with HIV (dated 2022 in TCRdb). About the full investigation: The earliest samples were collected approximately a decade before the 2015 WHO recommendation for immediate ART, a period when ART was typically delayed until CD4 counts fell. A retrospective serial study tested whether ART initiation and durable HIV suppression were associated with changes in peripheral blood TRB repertoire composition and diversity. A total of 192 cryopreserved PBMC samples were contributed to the cohort by 30 adults with confirmed HIV infection, with samples collected serially over a mean of approximately six years (range 1-12). Of the approximately 30 participants with HIV, eleven were female. No cross-contamination during QIAcube processing was seen in test extractions of a monoclonal T-cell line run alongside 33 polyclonal samples.

The immunoSEQ hsTCRB v3.0 assay was used at survey level resolution to sequence the TRB variable region. The target sequencing depth for TRB was about 40,000-55,000 T-cell genomes per sample. Pooled TRB libraries were sequenced on an Illumina MiSeq with a v3 150-cycle kit. Under the source paper's analysis protocol: Analysis of repertoires was carried out in R inside a reproducible Nextflow workflow spanning QC, data transformation and analysis. LymphoSeq2, an R package for AIRR-Seq data exploration, was used to implement custom analyses. A handful of samples that yielded fewer than 5000 total TRB sequences were excluded, so that 200 or so HIV repertoires were analyzed. Among the 200 or so HIV repertoires that were kept, almost 60 were collected before ART initiation and 120 to 140 were collected after ART initiation. Repertoires were downsampled to 5000 TRB nucleotide sequences, and summary statistics were averaged over 100 downsampling iterations. The analysis kept only TRB sequences whose CDR3 regions were at least seven amino acids long. Diversity was measured with a Shannon entropy-derived clonality score and the Gini coefficient. In repertoire networks, the top 5000 CDR3 amino acid sequences were linked whenever an edit distance of one separated two sequences. For TRB CDR3 amino acid sequences, antigen specificity groups and MHC restriction were predicted with GLIPH2. To flag known associations with CMV, EBV, HIV or tissue antigens, CDR3 amino acid sequences were compared against VDJdb and McPAS-TCR. Pre-ART, post-ART and control groups were compared with Wilcoxon signed-rank tests and Holm-Bonferroni correction. TCRdb obtained this table from immuneACCESS and retained in-frame rearrangements with V and J assigned. These tables miss some clones; where compared with another copy, unresolved V genes account for less than half of the shortfall, and the remainder is unexplained. V, J and clone size are taken as reported in that table, and D and trimming were inferred from the DNA itself. For this sample the table gives some 19,000 clones, of which about 88% were detected only once. The top ten clones comprise nearly 8% of the sample.

Participants were included only if at least one PBMC sample before ART initiation and at least two post-ART samples were available. Every participant with HIV received treatment in the United States of America. Cryopreserved samples of 1-10 million PBMC were thawed and washed before DNA extraction. At the time of the earliest PBMC sample for each participant with HIV, ages ranged from roughly 23 to 60 years. Each participant contributed PBMC samples from 1-4 timepoints before ART initiation and 2-8 timepoints after ART initiation, with a median of 7 samples. Serial HIV viral load, CD4+ T-cell count, ART history and demographic data were obtained for every participant. Genomic DNA was extracted from unsorted PBMC with a Qiagen kit on a QIAcube, with processing performed in batches of 12 samples. The germline V gene supplies CDR1 LGHNT and CDR2 FRNRAP. Measured from the cysteine to the phenylalanine, the CDR3 is 13 residues long. CDR3 DNA is the only sequence kept; it has 39 bases, read in frame from the first base. The V and J ends are trimmed by 1 base and 6 bases, leaving 8 bases between them.

With respect to this clone: Its antigen has not been determined. No quality values exist for individual bases; no much larger clone is one base distant.

The paper as a whole reports these results and caveats: Because pre-ART samples had limited cell numbers, unsorted PBMC were profiled rather than sorted CD4+ and CD8+ T cells. CDR3 length ranges in HIV repertoires were narrower than in controls, and network structure suggested an antigen-experienced repertoire with only a slight naive shift after ART. Expanded TRB clones identified before ART initiation dominated the repertoire at all time points, although this dominance fluctuated and declined in many PLHIV after ART. No data were available on ART adherence, viral resistance or therapy changes, limiting inferences about post-ART repertoire changes. Starting ART was linked to a significant rise in TRB diversity, yet even after long-term ART the diversity remained significantly lower than in transplant donor controls. Because PBMC availability was limited, only the TCR beta chain was sequenced, with no alpha chain pairing. The samples span the years 2004 to 2017, and the ART regimens used at that time may not be as effective as current regimens.

The source material was unsorted PBMCs, sampled 0.9 years after starting antiretroviral therapy. The TCR was taken from a man between 18 and 29 years old with HIV. The sequence links TRBV12-5 to TRBJ2-3; TRBD2 is perhaps the D gene, given 6 matching bases. The CDR3 sequence is CASGLGGVDTQYF. The nucleotide sequence reads TGTGCTAGTGGTTTGGGGGGGGTCGATACGCAGTATTTT.